The T cell receptor (beta chain) described here comes from a study of cytomegalovirus exposure and HLA in healthy donors. Trimming stripped 7 bases from V and 3 bases from J, with 6 bases between. From germline, CDR1 is MDHEN and CDR2 SYDVKM. This CDR3 is 12 amino acids long. In the PCR, 60 Vbeta and 13 Jbeta primers were used. Measured with immunoSEQ multiplex PCR; TCRdb has only the in-frame clones, and not every one. Of over 100,000 clones in the sample, 76% are singletons; the top ten hold 5% to 6.5%. The V call is TRBV28, the J call TRBJ2-2, with unresolved D. This sequence was found in a woman aged 18-29 years in good health and CMV-seropositive. Input material: PBMCs. CDR3 bases: TGTGCCAGCAACCGGGACACCGGGGAGCTGTTTTTT. It translates to CASNRDTGELFF.